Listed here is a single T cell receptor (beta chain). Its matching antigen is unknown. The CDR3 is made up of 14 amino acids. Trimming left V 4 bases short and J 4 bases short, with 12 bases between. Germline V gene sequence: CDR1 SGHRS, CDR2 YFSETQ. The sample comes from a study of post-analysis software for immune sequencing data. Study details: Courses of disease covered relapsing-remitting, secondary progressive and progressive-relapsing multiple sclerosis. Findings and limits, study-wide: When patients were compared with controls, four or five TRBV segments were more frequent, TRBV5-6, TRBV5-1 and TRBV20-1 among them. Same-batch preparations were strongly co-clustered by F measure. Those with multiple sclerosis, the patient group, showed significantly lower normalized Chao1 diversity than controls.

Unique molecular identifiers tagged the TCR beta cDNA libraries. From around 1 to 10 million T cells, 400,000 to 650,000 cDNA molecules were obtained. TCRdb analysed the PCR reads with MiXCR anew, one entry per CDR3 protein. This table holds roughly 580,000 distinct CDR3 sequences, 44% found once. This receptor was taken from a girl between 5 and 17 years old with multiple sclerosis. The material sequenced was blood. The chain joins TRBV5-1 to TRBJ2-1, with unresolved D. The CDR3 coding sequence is TGCGCCAGCAGCCGACCCGACGCTTACAATGAGCAGTTCTTC. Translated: CASSRPDAYNEQFF.